This T cell receptor (beta chain) comes out of a study of blood T cell repertoires in COVID-19. The overall study: The samples span acute and convalescent COVID-19 from the United States, Italy and Spain. The cDNA or gDNA used as material had been derived from T cells, B-cell-depleted T cells, or PBMCs.

Under the authors' procedure: Counts of nucleated cells, estimated from reference gene primer amplification, were obtained. Generated by immunoSEQ multiplex PCR, the TCRdb table keeps only in-frame clones and is missing some. V, J and clone size were drawn from that table, and D and trimming were deduced from the DNA. The data contain tens of thousands of clones, approximately 84% of them singletons. J lost 6 bases, V lost 5 bases, and 4 bases had no gene match. From germline, CDR1 is LGHNT and CDR2 FRNRAP. CDR3 length: 13 amino acids. This clone has a single count. The sequenced sample consisted of peripheral blood. This chain connects TRBV12-5 to TRBJ2-5; 9 nucleotides match TRBD2. The sequence came from a human donor in a cohort sampled during active COVID-19. CDR3 DNA sequence: TGTGCTAGTGGTAATAGCGGGGGCCAGACCCAGTACTTC. This codes for CASGNSGGQTQYF. The complete variable domain, with remaining parts taken from reference TRBV12-5 and TRBJ2-5, reads DARVTQTPRHKVTEMGQEVTMRCQPILGHNTVFWYRQTMMQGLELLAYFRNRAPLDDSGMPKDRFSAEMPDATLATLKIQPSEPRDSAVYFCASGNSGGQTQYFGPGTRLLVL.